This TCR beta chain was profiled in a study of shared clonotypes between healthy human individuals. Study context: Sampling drew on donors who were a couple of women and a few men aged 18 to 49.

Germline V gives CDR1 SNHLY, CDR2 FYNNEI. The CDR3 is 12 residues long. About 90 million PBMCs per unsorted sample were used for genomic DNA. This clone was counted once. Its matching antigen is unknown. One base separates it from a far larger clone, so it is likely a read error. General study findings and limits: In having few donors, the study represented limited genetic and exposure-history diversity. Sequencing depth was a factor that was expected to affect clonotype sharing among donors.

The method was immunoSEQ multiplex PCR; TCRdb's version includes in-frame clones alone and lacks a portion of them. The data hold some 450,000 clones, with roughly three quarters observed a single time. The sequenced material came from PBMCs. The chain links TRBV2 to TRBJ1-1, with D perhaps matching TRBD1 (6 bases). This sequence originates from a woman between 40 and 55 years old in good health. Some clones in this sample may be carry-over from other donors' samples. This CDR3 reads CATRGFNTGAFF. The DNA of the CDR3 is TGTGCCACCAGGGGTTTTAACACTGGAGCTTTCTTT.